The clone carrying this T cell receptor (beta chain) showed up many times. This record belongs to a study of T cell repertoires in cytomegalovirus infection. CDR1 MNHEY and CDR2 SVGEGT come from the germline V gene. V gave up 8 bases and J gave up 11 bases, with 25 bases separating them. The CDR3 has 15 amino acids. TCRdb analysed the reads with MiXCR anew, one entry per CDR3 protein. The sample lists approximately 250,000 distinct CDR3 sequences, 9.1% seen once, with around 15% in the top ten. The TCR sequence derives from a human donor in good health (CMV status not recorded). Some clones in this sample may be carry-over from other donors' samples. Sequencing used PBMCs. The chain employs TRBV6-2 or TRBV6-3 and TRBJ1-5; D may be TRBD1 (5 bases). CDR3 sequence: CASGLGHPARSTQHF. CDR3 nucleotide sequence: TGTGCCAGCGGGTTGGGGCACCCCGCCAGATCGACCCAGCATTTT.